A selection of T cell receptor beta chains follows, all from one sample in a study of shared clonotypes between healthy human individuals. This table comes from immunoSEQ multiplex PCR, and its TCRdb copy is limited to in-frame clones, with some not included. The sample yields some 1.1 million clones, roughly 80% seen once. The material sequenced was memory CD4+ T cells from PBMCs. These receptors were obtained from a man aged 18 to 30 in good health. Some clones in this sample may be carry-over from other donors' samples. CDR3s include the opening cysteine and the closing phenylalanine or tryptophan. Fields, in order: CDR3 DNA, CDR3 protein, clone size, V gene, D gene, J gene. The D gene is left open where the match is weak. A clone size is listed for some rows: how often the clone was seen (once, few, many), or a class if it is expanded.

CDR3 DNA: TGTGCCAGCAGTTCGACAGGGGCTGGAAACACCATATATTTT
CDR3 protein: CASSSTGAGNTIYF
clone size: few
V gene: TRBV27
D gene: TRBD1
J gene: TRBJ1-3

CDR3 DNA: TGTGCCAGTAGTATACGGCAGGGGGCCAACGTCCTGACTTTC
CDR3 protein: CASSIRQGANVLTF
clone size: NA
V gene: TRBV19
D gene: NA
J gene: TRBJ2-6

CDR3 DNA: TGTGCCTGGGGAGACAGGGCCCATCAGCCCCAGCATTTT
CDR3 protein: CAWGDRAHQPQHF
clone size: NA
V gene: TRBV30
D gene: TRBD1
J gene: TRBJ1-5

CDR3 DNA: TGTGCCTGGAGTATCGGTAACGAACTGTTTTTT
CDR3 protein: CAWSIGNELFF
clone size: NA
V gene: TRBV30
D gene: NA
J gene: TRBJ2-2

CDR3 DNA: TGTGCCACCAGCAGAGCCAAGGGGCGTGAAAAACTGTTTTTT
CDR3 protein: CATSRAKGREKLFF
clone size: NA
V gene: TRBV15
D gene: NA
J gene: TRBJ1-4

CDR3 DNA: TGTGCCAGTAAGAGACAGGGGTACCAAGAGACCCAGTACTTC
CDR3 protein: CASKRQGYQETQYF
clone size: NA
V gene: TRBV19
D gene: TRBD1
J gene: TRBJ2-5

CDR3 DNA: TGTGCCAGCTCACCGAGACAGGATGCCGGGGAGCTGTTTTTT
CDR3 protein: CASSPRQDAGELFF
clone size: NA
V gene: TRBV18
D gene: NA
J gene: TRBJ2-2

CDR3 DNA: TGTGCCAGCGGGACACCAAGGAGTGGAAACACCATATATTTT
CDR3 protein: CASGTPRSGNTIYF
clone size: NA
V gene: TRBV7-6
D gene: NA
J gene: TRBJ1-3

CDR3 DNA: TGTGCCATCAGTACAGGGGGGCATGGCTACACCTTC
CDR3 protein: CAISTGGHGYTF
clone size: NA
V gene: TRBV10-3
D gene: TRBD1
J gene: TRBJ1-2

CDR3 DNA: TGTGCCAGCAGCTCGGACAGGGGATCCTACGAGCAGTACTTC
CDR3 protein: CASSSDRGSYEQYF
clone size: NA
V gene: TRBV7-2
D gene: TRBD1
J gene: TRBJ2-7

CDR3 DNA: TGTGCCAGCAGCTTAGCCGGACTAGCGGGAGAGGTCTGGTCGTACGAGCAGTACTTC
CDR3 protein: CASSLAGLAGEVWSYEQYF
clone size: NA
V gene: TRBV7-2
D gene: TRBD2
J gene: TRBJ2-7

CDR3 DNA: TGTGCCCTGGGGGGAACAACTAATGAAAAACTGTTTTTT
CDR3 protein: CALGGTTNEKLFF
clone size: few
V gene: TRBV28
D gene: NA
J gene: TRBJ1-4

CDR3 DNA: TGCAGTGCTCGGACCCGGTACGAGCAGTACTTC
CDR3 protein: CSARTRYEQYF
clone size: NA
V gene: TRBV20-1
D gene: NA
J gene: TRBJ2-7

CDR3 DNA: TGTGCCAGCAGGGCTCATGGACAGGGTTGGTACGAGCAGTACTTC
CDR3 protein: CASRAHGQGWYEQYF
clone size: few
V gene: TRBV27
D gene: TRBD1
J gene: TRBJ2-7

CDR3 DNA: TGTGCCAGCAGCCTCCTGAGGGCCACGCAGTATTTT
CDR3 protein: CASSLLRATQYF
clone size: NA
V gene: TRBV6-5
D gene: NA
J gene: TRBJ2-3

CDR3 DNA: TGTGCCAGCACCCCAGGGGGCGCGAGCAATCAGCCCCAGCATTTT
CDR3 protein: CASTPGGASNQPQHF
clone size: NA
V gene: TRBV28
D gene: TRBD1
J gene: TRBJ1-5

CDR3 DNA: TGTGCCAGCAGTTTAGGGACAGGGGTCCTAAGGAGCTCCTACGAGCAGTACTTC
CDR3 protein: CASSLGTGVLRSSYEQYF
clone size: NA
V gene: TRBV28
D gene: TRBD1
J gene: TRBJ2-7

CDR3 DNA: TGTGCCAGCAGTTTAGCTGTCGGGACAGCCTATGGCTACACCTTC
CDR3 protein: CASSLAVGTAYGYTF
clone size: few
V gene: TRBV27
D gene: TRBD1
J gene: TRBJ1-2

CDR3 DNA: TGTGCCTGGATTCTGGAGGGGAGGGGTGGCTACACCTTC
CDR3 protein: CAWILEGRGGYTF
clone size: NA
V gene: TRBV30
D gene: NA
J gene: TRBJ1-2

CDR3 DNA: TGTGCCAGCAATGGTGGGGTCGGGGGCAATCAGCCCCAGCATTTT
CDR3 protein: CASNGGVGGNQPQHF
clone size: NA
V gene: TRBV25-1
D gene: NA
J gene: TRBJ1-5

CDR3 DNA: TGTGCCACCAGCAGAGACCCGGGGGTTTGGCCCCAGCATTTT
CDR3 protein: CATSRDPGVWPQHF
clone size: NA
V gene: TRBV15
D gene: NA
J gene: TRBJ1-5

CDR3 DNA: TGTGCCAGCAGCTCCCTACCGGGTCTAGCGGGAGGGCCCTACGAGCAGTACTTC
CDR3 protein: CASSSLPGLAGGPYEQYF
clone size: many
V gene: TRBV11-2
D gene: TRBD2
J gene: TRBJ2-7

CDR3 DNA: TGTGCCAGCAGCTCCCCTCGACTTCACAGGGGCGAGCAGTACTTC
CDR3 protein: CASSSPRLHRGEQYF
clone size: NA
V gene: TRBV11-2
D gene: TRBD1
J gene: TRBJ2-7

CDR3 DNA: TGTGCCAGCAGCCAAGACGAGGACAGGGGTGAAACTGAAGCTTTCTTT
CDR3 protein: CASSQDEDRGETEAFF
clone size: once
V gene: TRBV4-2
D gene: TRBD1
J gene: TRBJ1-1

CDR3 DNA: TGTGCCAGCAGCTACAGCGCCCATCGGGCCCAGTACTTC
CDR3 protein: CASSYSAHRAQYF
clone size: NA
V gene: TRBV7-3
D gene: NA
J gene: TRBJ2-5

CDR3 DNA: TGTGCCAGCAGCTTGGATGGCGGGAGTAGGGAGCAGTACTTC
CDR3 protein: CASSLDGGSREQYF
clone size: NA
V gene: TRBV5-4
D gene: TRBD2
J gene: TRBJ2-7

CDR3 DNA: TGTGCCAGCAGCTTAGAGGCAGGGGGCGTCACCGGGGAGCTGTTTTTT
CDR3 protein: CASSLEAGGVTGELFF
clone size: NA
V gene: TRBV7-7
D gene: TRBD1
J gene: TRBJ2-2

CDR3 DNA: TGTGCCAGCAGCTTTTCCAGGGTGAACTATGGCTACACCTTC
CDR3 protein: CASSFSRVNYGYTF
clone size: NA
V gene: TRBV7-8
D gene: NA
J gene: TRBJ1-2